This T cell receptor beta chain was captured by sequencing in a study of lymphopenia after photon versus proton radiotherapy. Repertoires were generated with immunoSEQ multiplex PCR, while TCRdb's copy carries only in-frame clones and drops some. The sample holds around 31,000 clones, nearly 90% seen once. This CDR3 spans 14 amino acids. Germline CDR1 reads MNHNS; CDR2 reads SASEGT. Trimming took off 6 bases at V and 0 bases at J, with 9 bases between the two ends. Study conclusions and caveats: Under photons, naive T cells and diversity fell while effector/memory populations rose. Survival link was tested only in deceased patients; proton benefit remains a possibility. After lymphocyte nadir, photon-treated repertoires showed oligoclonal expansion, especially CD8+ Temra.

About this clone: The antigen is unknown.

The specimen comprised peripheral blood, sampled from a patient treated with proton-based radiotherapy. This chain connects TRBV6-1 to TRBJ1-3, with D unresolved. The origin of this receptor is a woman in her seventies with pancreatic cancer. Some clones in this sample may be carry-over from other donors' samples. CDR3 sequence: CASRSASSGNTIYF. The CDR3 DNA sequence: TGTGCCAGCAGGTCGGCAAGCTCTGGAAACACCATATATTTT.